This TCR beta chain appears in the sequencing data of a study of OX40 agonist ivuxolimab in advanced cancers. There are 15 residues in the CDR3. J gave up 1 base and V 6 bases, and 6 bases lay outside the gene matches. Per the germline V gene, CDR1 is SGHAT and CDR2 is FQNNGV. The data were produced by immunoSEQ multiplex PCR, yet TCRdb's version contains in-frame clones alone and is incomplete. The data hold 65,000 to 95,000 clones, with 86% observed a single time. The rearrangement joins TRBV11-2 to TRBJ2-3; the match to TRBD1 covers 8 bases. Sequencing used CD4+ or CD8+ T cells sorted from blood, obtained in a trial of the OX40 agonist ivuxolimab. The origin of this receptor is an adult with an advanced solid tumor such as melanoma, head and neck, liver or kidney cancer. The CDR3 here is CASRRIQGGTDTQYF. The DNA for the CDR3 is TGTGCCAGCAGGAGAATACAGGGGGGCACAGATACGCAGTATTTT.